The next 27 T cell receptor beta chains were all read from a single sample in a study of blood T cell repertoires in COVID-19. Repertoires were generated with immunoSEQ multiplex PCR, while TCRdb's copy carries only in-frame clones and drops some. This repertoire shows approximately 170,000 clones, around 78% found once; its top ten account for around 4.8%. Input material: PBMCs or T cells enriched from blood (not recorded which). These receptors came from a woman aged 45-59 years who had recovered from COVID-19.

The CDR3 reads CASSPTFPGALVTDTQYF. DNA for the CDR3: TGCGCCAGCAGCCCCACTTTTCCAGGGGCGCTGGTCACAGATACGCAGTATTTT. The chain couples TRBV5-1 to TRBJ2-3, with D possibly being TRBD1 (6 bases). Trimming cost V 4 bases and J 2 bases, with 23 bases left between them. The germline V gene encodes CDR1 SGHRS and CDR2 YFSETQ. The CDR3 spans 18 residues.

V gene TRBV29-1 combines with J gene TRBJ1-2; no reliable D call. Trimming took off 5 bases at V and 2 bases at J, with 9 bases between the two ends. CDR3 length: 12 amino acids. Germline V gene data show CDR1 as SQVTM and CDR2 as ANQGSEA. CDR3 residues: CSVFDGNYGYTF. The CDR3 nucleotides read TGCAGCGTTTTTGACGGGAACTATGGCTACACCTTC.

The V and J genes are TRBV19 and TRBJ2-3, with D tentatively TRBD2 (6 bases). CDR3 length: 15 residues. CDR1 LNHDA and CDR2 SQIVND come from the germline V gene (reference sequence). V lost 5 bases and J lost 4, with 16 bases in between. The CDR3: CASSRSSVSADTQYF. The CDR3 DNA follows: TGTGCCAGTAGTCGGTCTAGCGTGTCGGCAGATACGCAGTATTTT.

The rearrangement joins TRBV28 to TRBJ1-6; D remains unclear. V was cut by 7 bases and J by 0 bases, with 13 bases left in between. The V gene's germline CDR1 is MDHEN and CDR2 SYDVKM. The CDR3 extends over 16 amino acids. CDR3 in DNA: TGTGCCAGCACCCCACGGGGTAGCTCCTATAATTCACCCCTCCACTTT. Encoded protein: CASTPRGSSYNSPLHF.

CDR3 in amino acids: CASSAYRAVSPLHF. CDR3 DNA: TGTGCCAGCAGTGCTTACAGGGCGGTTTCACCCCTCCACTTT. The chain is built from TRBV2 and TRBJ1-6, with a weak D call TRBD1 (6 bases). The CDR3 extends over 14 amino acids. V lost 4 bases and J 9 bases, leaving 13 bases between the germline ends. The germline V gene encodes CDR1 SNHLY and CDR2 FYNNEI.

The chain uses TRBV3-1 (or the pseudogene TRBV3-2) and TRBJ2-5, with a possible D match to TRBD2 (7 bases). The ends were cut back, 0 bases at V and 6 bases at J, with 20 bases in the middle. The germline gives CDR1 LGHDT, CDR2 YNNKEL (reference sequence). The CDR3 sequence is 17 residues long. CDR3 DNA: TGTGCCAGCAGCCAAGAAGTCCGGGGGGCGCGGCAAAAGACCCAGTACTTC. As protein: CASSQEVRGARQKTQYF.

This chain uses TRBV30 with TRBJ2-1, with TRBD2 matching 7 bases. V dropped 3 bases and J dropped 4; count of bases not matched to a gene: 3. The CDR3 contains 13 residues. Germline CDR1 is GTSNPN and CDR2 is SVGIG (reference sequence). As DNA, the CDR3 is TGTGCCTGGAGGACTAGCTCGTACAATGAGCAGTTCTTC. The encoded protein is CAWRTSSYNEQFF.

The chain joins TRBV7-2 to TRBJ2-1; TRBD2 agrees at 10 bases. Germline V gives CDR1 SGHTA, CDR2 FQGNSA. V gave up 1 base and J gave up 2 bases; unmatched junction bases: 5. The length of the CDR3 is 17 residues. This chain's CDR3 is CASSLGVAGGPYNEQFF. DNA for the CDR3: TGTGCCAGCAGCTTAGGGGTAGCGGGGGGTCCCTACAATGAGCAGTTCTTC.

The chain links TRBV5-1 to TRBJ1-4, with D unclear. The V gene's germline CDR1 is SGHRS and CDR2 YFSETQ. The CDR3 has 18 residues. The V and J ends lost 0 bases and 0 bases respectively, with 15 bases between them. The DNA for the CDR3 is TGCGCCAGCAGCTTGGCCGCGCGGTCTCAAGCAACTAATGAAAAACTGTTTTTT. This encodes CASSLAARSQATNEKLFF.

This clone was seen a few times. The V gene is TRBV4-3, the J gene TRBJ2-3, with 9 bases lining up with TRBD2. The V gene's germline CDR1 is LGHNA and CDR2 YSLEER. J gave up 6 bases and V 1 base, and 8 bases lay outside the gene matches. This CDR3 is 16 amino acids long. This CDR3 reads CASSQGHSGRGDTQYF. DNA of the CDR3: TGCGCCAGCAGCCAAGGGCATAGCGGGAGAGGGGATACGCAGTATTTT.

The chain has TRBV2 and TRBJ2-1; 8 nucleotides agree with TRBD1. The V gene's germline CDR1 is SNHLY and CDR2 FYNNEI. The CDR3 is 17 residues long. V lost 6 bases to trimming and J lost 0 bases; unmatched junction nucleotides: 10. The CDR3 region is CASRYARTGSSYNEQFF. The CDR3 DNA sequence: TGTGCCAGCAGATACGCTAGGACAGGGAGCTCCTACAATGAGCAGTTCTTC.

The chain couples TRBV28 to TRBJ1-1; 9 bases map to TRBD1. The germline CDR1 and CDR2 sequences are MDHEN and SYDVKM. The CDR3 is 12 amino acids. Trimming took 6 bases from V and 4 from J; bases not matched to a gene: 0. In DNA form, the CDR3 reads TGTGCCAGCAGGACAGGGGGCACTGAAGCTTTCTTT. Protein sequence: CASRTGGTEAFF.

The chain couples TRBV19 to TRBJ2-2; D may be TRBD2 (5 bases). The CDR3 consists of 12 residues. The germline V gene has CDR1 LNHDA and CDR2 SQIVND (reference sequence). V was cut by 5 bases and J by 8 bases, with 9 bases left in between. As DNA, the CDR3 is TGTGCCAGTAGTTCGAGGGTAGGGGAGCTGTTTTTT. Its translation: CASSSRVGELFF.

The chain uses TRBV21-1 and TRBJ2-3; TRBD2 is the table's D call, not checked against the DNA. TRBV21-1 is shown as a pseudogene. CDR3 length: 19 residues. The CDR3 sequence: CASGGTEAGRRRFTDTQYF. As DNA, the CDR3 is TGTGCCAGCGGGGGGACGGAGGCAGGTCGCAGACGGTTCACAGATACGCAGTATTTT.

The J gene is TRBJ1-5, the V gene TRBV2, with D perhaps TRBD1 (6 bases). Germline V gene sequence: CDR1 SNHLY, CDR2 FYNNEI. V lost 5 bases, J lost 7 bases, and 15 bases lay in between. The CDR3 loop spans 14 amino acids. CDR3 sequence: CASSYRDTVQPQHF. The CDR3 DNA sequence: TGTGCCAGCAGTTACCGGGACACAGTACAGCCCCAGCATTTT.

This chain uses TRBV13 with TRBJ1-1; TRBD1 might be the D (5 bases). The germline V gene has CDR1 PRHDT and CDR2 FYEKMQ (reference sequence). V lost 6 bases and J 0 bases, leaving 14 bases between the germline ends. This CDR3 comprises 15 residues. CDR3 sequence (DNA): TGTGCCAGCAGTCACCCACAGGCCATGAACACTGAAGCTTTCTTT. Translating gives CASSHPQAMNTEAFF. Drawing the rest from reference TRBV13 and TRBJ1-1, the complete variable domain is AAGVIQSPRHLIKEKRETATLKCYPIPRHDTVYWYQQGPGQDPQFLISFYEKMQSDKGSIPDRFSAQQFSDYHSELNMSSLELGDSALYFCASSHPQAMNTEAFFGQGTRLTVV.

The chain employs TRBV14 and TRBJ2-3; weak D call: TRBD1 (7 bases). The germline V gene encodes CDR1 SGHDN and CDR2 FVKESK. The V end lost 2 bases, the J end lost 14 bases, and 11 bases lay between the germline ends. CDR3 size: 11 residues. Written as DNA, the CDR3 is TGTGCCAGCAGCCAATGGCAGGGGGGGTATTTT. Its translation: CASSQWQGGYF.

CDR3 residues: CASSPPAGADTQYF. The DNA of the CDR3 is TGTGCCAGCTCACCACCTGCCGGGGCAGATACGCAGTATTTT. The J gene is TRBJ2-3, the V gene TRBV18, with D perhaps matching TRBD2 (5 bases). Deletions cut 0 bases from V and 4 bases from J, with 8 bases between. The V gene's germline CDR1 is KGHSH and CDR2 LQKENI. CDR3 length: 14 amino acids.

The CDR3 loop is CASSQDWLGQEAFF. The CDR3 bases are TGCGCCAGCAGCCAAGATTGGTTGGGGCAGGAAGCTTTCTTT. The V and J genes are TRBV4-3 and TRBJ1-1, with a possible D match to TRBD1 (5 bases). Trimming shortened V by 0 bases and J by 8 bases, and 13 bases separated the two germline ends. There are 14 residues in the CDR3. CDR1 LGHNA and CDR2 YSLEER come from the germline V gene.

The rearrangement links TRBV5-1 to TRBJ2-1; 8 nucleotides agree with TRBD1. The CDR3 is 16 amino acids. Germline V gene sequence: CDR1 SGHRS, CDR2 YFSETQ. Losses at the gene ends were 4 bases for V and 0 bases for J; bases not matched to a gene: 6. The CDR3 DNA sequence: TGCGCCAGCAGCGGCGCCGGGACAGGCTCCTACAATGAGCAGTTCTTC. This gives the protein CASSGAGTGSYNEQFF.

This chain connects TRBV28 to TRBJ1-5, with D possibly matching TRBD1 (5 bases). Trimming pared 11 bases from V and 5 bases from J, leaving 16 bases between. This CDR3 is built from 13 residues. The germline CDR1 and CDR2 sequences are MDHEN and SYDVKM. The DNA of the CDR3 is TGTGCCGGCGGGACGCTACTGTATCAGCCCCAGCATTTT. It translates to CAGGTLLYQPQHF.

The chain joins TRBV7-9 to TRBJ1-2; D not certain. Per the germline V gene, CDR1 is SEHNR and CDR2 is FQNEAQ (reference sequence). This CDR3 contains 11 residues. V shed 1 base and J shed 7 bases, with 4 bases lying between them. CDR3 region: CASSLGGGYTF. CDR3 DNA sequence: TGTGCCAGCAGCTTAGGAGGTGGCTACACCTTC. Full variable domain (outside the CDR3, taken from reference TRBV7-9 and TRBJ1-2): DTGVSQNPRHKITKRGQNVTFRCDPISEHNRLYWYRQTLGQGPEFLTYFQNEAQLEKSRLLSDRFSAERPKGSFSTLEIQRTEQGDSAMYLCASSLGGGYTFGSGTRLTVV.

This clone was observed a single time. The chain is built from TRBV11-2 and TRBJ2-1, with a weak D call TRBD2 (5 bases). The CDR3 consists of 16 residues. Germline loops: CDR1 SGHAT, CDR2 FQNNGV. Trimming cost V 8 bases and J 6 bases, with 23 bases left between them. CDR3 in DNA: TGTGCCAGCGACCCCACGGGCGGGTGGCAGCCCAATGAGCAGTTCTTC. This encodes CASDPTGGWQPNEQFF.

This clone was counted only a few times. The rearrangement uses TRBV7-9 and TRBJ1-6; 11 bases line up with TRBD1. V was clipped by 1 base and J by 8 bases; unmatched bases: 1. Germline V gene sequence: CDR1 SEHNR, CDR2 FQNEAQ (reference sequence). This CDR3 contains 15 residues. The CDR3 DNA reads as TGTGCCAGCAGCTTAGGGACAGGGGGCGATTCACCCCTCCACTTT. It encodes CASSLGTGGDSPLHF.

The chain carries TRBV27 and TRBJ2-1; TRBD2 matches at 7 bases. The junction had 7 bases not matched to a gene; V was cut back by 8 bases and J by 9 bases. The length of the CDR3 is 12 residues. Germline V lookup: CDR1 MNHEY, CDR2 SMNVEV (reference sequence). CDR3 sequence (DNA): TGTGCCAGCTCAGGGAGGGAGCGTGAGCAGTTCTTC. This codes for CASSGREREQFF.

This chain links TRBV6-6 with TRBJ2-3; 14 bases line up with TRBD2. CDR1 is MNHNY and CDR2 is SVGAGI in the germline V gene (reference sequence). CDR3 length: 16 amino acids. The trim removed 4 bases at V and 1 base at J, leaving 1 base unmatched. In DNA, the CDR3 is TGTGCCAGCAGTTCGGGACTAGCGGGAGGCACAGATACGCAGTATTTT. It yields the protein CASSSGLAGGTDTQYF.

The chain recombines TRBV18 with TRBJ1-4; D gene ambiguous. This CDR3 has 14 amino acids. CDR1 is KGHSH, CDR2 LQKENI, per germline. V lost 6 bases and J lost 6, with 14 bases in between. CDR3 amino acids: CASSPRSPHEKLFF. The CDR3 DNA is TGTGCCAGCTCCCCTCGGTCCCCGCATGAAAAACTGTTTTTT.